This TCR beta chain was captured in a study of beta chain features in type 1 diabetes. Study-wide results and limits: HLA effects on TCRB rearrangement stayed unresolved here. Patients and controls would share equally any PCR tilt toward shorter templates.

Expressed TCRB transcripts were sequenced because the entire RNA isolate underwent reverse transcription. Roughly 3.6 million reads were obtained on average from naive, central memory and regulatory T cell samples. Produced via immunoSEQ multiplex PCR; TCRdb's table is partial and in-frame only. This table holds about 150,000 clones, approximately 8.1% found once. V was cut by 3 bases and J by 5 bases, with 7 bases left in between. CDR3 length: 11 residues. Per germline, CDR1 DFQATT and CDR2 SNEGSKA (reference sequence). This clone was seen many times. The antigen is undetermined. Every single donor gave one heparinised blood draw, and these averaged roughly 100 mL.

The sequenced sample was central memory CD4+ T cells from blood. The chain couples TRBV20-1 to TRBJ1-1, with D maybe TRBD1 (5 bases). The source is a man in his late teens or twenties in good health. CDR3 nucleotide sequence: TGCAGTGCTAGCAGGGAAACTGAAGCTTTCTTT. Its translation: CSASRETEAFF.